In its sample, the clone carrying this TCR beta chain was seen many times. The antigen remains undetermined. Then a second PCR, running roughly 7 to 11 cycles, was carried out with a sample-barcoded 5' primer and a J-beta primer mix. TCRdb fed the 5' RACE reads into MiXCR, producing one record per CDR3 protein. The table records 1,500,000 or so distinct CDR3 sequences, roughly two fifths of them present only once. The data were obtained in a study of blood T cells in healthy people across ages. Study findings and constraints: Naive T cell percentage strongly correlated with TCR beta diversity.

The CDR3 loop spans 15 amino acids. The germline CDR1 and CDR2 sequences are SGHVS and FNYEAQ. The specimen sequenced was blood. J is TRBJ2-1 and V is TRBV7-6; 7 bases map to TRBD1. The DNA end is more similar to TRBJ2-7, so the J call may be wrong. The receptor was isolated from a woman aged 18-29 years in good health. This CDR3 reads CASSAGTDSYNEQYF. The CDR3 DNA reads TGTGCCAGCAGCGCTGGGACAGACTCCTACAATGAGCAGTACTTC.